These T cell receptor beta chains were read from a single sample in a study of cytomegalovirus exposure and HLA in healthy donors. This table comes from immunoSEQ multiplex PCR, and its TCRdb copy is limited to in-frame clones, with some not included. The sample yields about 110,000 clones, 50% to 65% seen once. Sequenced: PBMCs. The receptors here all came from a man aged 25 to 45 in good health and CMV-seropositive. The CDR3 runs from the conserved cysteine through the conserved F or W. A D gene is named only where the DNA matches it firmly. Some rows have no size entry. The others give once, few or many, or a class for an expanded clone.

len: 16
abundance: .
j_gene: TRBJ1-2
d_gene: TRBD1
v_gene: TRBV19
CDR3nt: TGTGCCAGTAGTACCCTTTTTGGGACAGGGGCCTATGGCTACACCTTC
CDR3aa: CASSTLFGTGAYGYTF

len: 13
abundance: few
j_gene: TRBJ2-2
d_gene: .
v_gene: TRBV21-1
CDR3nt: TGTGCCAGCAGCAAACGGGTAACCGGGGAGCTGTTTTTT
CDR3aa: CASSKRVTGELFF

len: 12
abundance: .
j_gene: TRBJ1-2
d_gene: TRBD1
v_gene: TRBV30
CDR3nt: TGTGCCTGCTCGACAGGGTACTATGGCTACACCTTC
CDR3aa: CACSTGYYGYTF

len: 14
abundance: once
j_gene: TRBJ1-4
d_gene: TRBD1
v_gene: TRBV7-9
CDR3nt: TGTGCCAGCAGCTTAGGGACAGGGAATGAAAAACTGTTTTTT
CDR3aa: CASSLGTGNEKLFF

len: 13
abundance: .
j_gene: TRBJ1-2
d_gene: TRBD1
v_gene: TRBV19
CDR3nt: TGTGCCTGTAGCCGACAGGGGGCTCGTGGCTACACCTTC
CDR3aa: CACSRQGARGYTF

len: 15
abundance: .
j_gene: TRBJ2-2
d_gene: TRBD1
v_gene: TRBV19
CDR3nt: TGTGCCAGTAGCTTACAGGGGGCCAACACCGGGGAGCTGTTTTTT
CDR3aa: CASSLQGANTGELFF

len: 12
abundance: .
j_gene: TRBJ2-7
d_gene: TRBD2
v_gene: TRBV6-5
CDR3nt: TGTGCCAGCGGTGGGGGGGCCTACGAGCAGTACTTC
CDR3aa: CASGGGAYEQYF

len: 15
abundance: .
j_gene: TRBJ2-3
d_gene: .
v_gene: TRBV2
CDR3nt: TGTGCCAGCAGTGGGTTGACAGGAGGCACAGATACGCAGTATTTT
CDR3aa: CASSGLTGGTDTQYF

len: 13
abundance: .
j_gene: TRBJ2-1
d_gene: .
v_gene: TRBV6-5
CDR3nt: TGTGCCAGCAGTCCCCGGGGGGCCAATGAGCAGTTCTTC
CDR3aa: CASSPRGANEQFF

len: 16
abundance: few
j_gene: TRBJ2-6
d_gene: .
v_gene: TRBV7-9
CDR3nt: TGTGCCAGCAGGTCCGGACTGGGAGGTGGGGCCAACGTCCTGACTTTC
CDR3aa: CASRSGLGGGANVLTF

len: 15
abundance: .
j_gene: TRBJ2-4
d_gene: .
v_gene: TRBV10-3
CDR3nt: TGTGCCATCAGTGGAAGTGGGGGCGCGGGAAACATTCAGTACTTC
CDR3aa: CAISGSGGAGNIQYF

len: 14
abundance: .
j_gene: TRBJ1-6
d_gene: .
v_gene: TRBV11-1
CDR3nt: TGTGCCAGCAGCCCGGCCTCAGGGGATTCACCCCTCCACTTT
CDR3aa: CASSPASGDSPLHF

len: 16
abundance: once
j_gene: TRBJ2-7
d_gene: .
v_gene: TRBV7-2
CDR3nt: TGTGCCAGCAGCTTAGCTATTTTCGGACTCCGCTACGAGCAGTACTTC
CDR3aa: CASSLAIFGLRYEQYF

len: 12
abundance: .
j_gene: TRBJ1-2
d_gene: .
v_gene: TRBV7-9
CDR3nt: TGTGCCAGCAGCTTGGCCTCCTATGGCTACACCTTC
CDR3aa: CASSLASYGYTF

len: 14
abundance: .
j_gene: TRBJ1-2
d_gene: .
v_gene: TRBV19
CDR3nt: TGTGCCAGTTTTCCTCGTGGGCAGCCCTATGGCTACACCTTC
CDR3aa: CASFPRGQPYGYTF

len: 14
abundance: .
j_gene: TRBJ1-1
d_gene: .
v_gene: TRBV11-3
CDR3nt: TGTGCCAGCAGCCTGGACAGTATGAACACTGAAGCTTTCTTT
CDR3aa: CASSLDSMNTEAFF

len: 15
abundance: once
j_gene: TRBJ2-1
d_gene: .
v_gene: TRBV5-1
CDR3nt: TGCGCCAGCAGCTTTGGTGCGGCGCTAGGAGGTGAGCAGTTCTTC
CDR3aa: CASSFGAALGGEQFF

len: 13
abundance: .
j_gene: TRBJ1-5
d_gene: .
v_gene: TRBV2
CDR3nt: TGTGCCTGCAGCGGAGGGAACGGGCAGCCCCAGCATTTT
CDR3aa: CACSGGNGQPQHF

len: 15
abundance: .
j_gene: TRBJ2-7
d_gene: TRBD1
v_gene: TRBV14
CDR3nt: TGTGCCAGCAGCCCCTGGGACAGGGGCTCCTACGAGCAGTACTTC
CDR3aa: CASSPWDRGSYEQYF

len: 16
abundance: .
j_gene: TRBJ1-1
d_gene: TRBD1
v_gene: TRBV18
CDR3nt: TGTGCCAGCTCACCTAACGAACAGGGGACTAACACTGAAGCTTTCTTT
CDR3aa: CASSPNEQGTNTEAFF

len: 16
abundance: .
j_gene: TRBJ1-1
d_gene: TRBD1
v_gene: TRBV6-6
CDR3nt: TGTGCCAGCAGTTACAGTGACAGGGGATCGGACACTGAAGCTTTCTTT
CDR3aa: CASSYSDRGSDTEAFF

len: 17
abundance: few
j_gene: TRBJ2-5
d_gene: TRBD2
v_gene: TRBV5-1
CDR3nt: TGCGCCAGCAGCCCCGGGACTAGCGGACCATTCCAAGAGACCCAGTACTTC
CDR3aa: CASSPGTSGPFQETQYF

len: 15
abundance: few
j_gene: TRBJ2-7
d_gene: TRBD2
v_gene: TRBV5-1
CDR3nt: TGCGCCAGCAGACCCGGGGGACTAGCGGGGGAAAAGCAGTACTTC
CDR3aa: CASRPGGLAGEKQYF

len: 12
abundance: few
j_gene: TRBJ1-2
d_gene: .
v_gene: TRBV6-4
CDR3nt: TGTGCCAGCACCAGGACACCCTATGGCTACACCTTC
CDR3aa: CASTRTPYGYTF

len: 18
abundance: few
j_gene: TRBJ2-7
d_gene: .
v_gene: TRBV30
CDR3nt: TGTGCCTGGAGTGTAAGACGGACCCCGACAGAAGTCTCCTACGAGCAGTACTTC
CDR3aa: CAWSVRRTPTEVSYEQYF

len: 15
abundance: few
j_gene: TRBJ2-1
d_gene: .
v_gene: TRBV4-1
CDR3nt: TGCGCCAGCAGCCAAGGAACGGGGGATTACAATGAGCAGTTCTTC
CDR3aa: CASSQGTGDYNEQFF

len: 13
abundance: .
j_gene: TRBJ2-1
d_gene: .
v_gene: TRBV5-5
CDR3nt: TGTGCCAGCAGCTTGGTTCCTCACAATGAGCAGTTCTTC
CDR3aa: CASSLVPHNEQFF

len: 14
abundance: .
j_gene: TRBJ2-2
d_gene: .
v_gene: TRBV9
CDR3nt: TGTGCCAGCAAAGACGGGGGGAACACCGGGGAGCTGTTTTTT
CDR3aa: CASKDGGNTGELFF

len: 15
abundance: .
j_gene: TRBJ2-7
d_gene: .
v_gene: TRBV19
CDR3nt: TGCGCCAGTAGTAGCCAAAGGACAGCGACGTACGAGCAGTACTTC
CDR3aa: CASSSQRTATYEQYF

len: 13
abundance: few
j_gene: TRBJ2-5
d_gene: .
v_gene: TRBV2
CDR3nt: TGTGCCAGCACGGGGGTTTTCATGGAGACCCAGTACTTC
CDR3aa: CASTGVFMETQYF

len: 15
abundance: .
j_gene: TRBJ2-1
d_gene: .
v_gene: TRBV19
CDR3nt: TGTGCCAGTAGTATCTCCGGGGGTAGGTACAATGAGCAGTTCTTC
CDR3aa: CASSISGGRYNEQFF

len: 14
abundance: .
j_gene: TRBJ2-7
d_gene: TRBD1
v_gene: TRBV6-5
CDR3nt: TGTGCCAGCAGGCCGGGACAGGGCTCCTACGAGCAGTACTTC
CDR3aa: CASRPGQGSYEQYF